The source of this T cell receptor (beta chain) is a study of PD-1 blockade in mismatch repair-deficient tumors. The TCR-sequenced patients were a few responders to pembrolizumab. Overall study results and limits: Tumor-resident clones, often undetectable pretreatment in blood, expanded then contracted after pembrolizumab.

Regarding this clone: The antigen is unknown.

Germline loops: CDR1 SGHTA, CDR2 FQGNSA. Trimming shortened V by 4 bases and J by 0 bases, and 14 bases separated the two germline ends. This CDR3 is 16 amino acids long. Sequencing used immunoSEQ multiplex PCR; TCRdb keeps in-frame clones, though not all of them. The sample records under 95,000 clones, about 85% being singletons. This receptor was taken from an adult with mismatch repair-deficient cancer. Here the sequenced sample was peripheral blood, taken 12 weeks after starting pembrolizumab. The rearrangement joins TRBV7-2 to TRBJ2-3, with a tentative D call TRBD2 (6 bases). CDR3 sequence (DNA): TGTGCCAGCAGCTCCCGGCGGGGAAGTAGCACAGATACGCAGTATTTT. This codes for CASSSRRGSSTDTQYF.